This entry concerns a single TCR beta chain. Possible read error: a much larger clone is one base away. This CDR3 is built from 14 residues. From germline, CDR1 is SGHTA and CDR2 FQGNSA. The V gene lost 7 bases and the J gene lost 5 bases, with 17 bases spanning the gap. The data belong to a study of T cells in Graves' hyperthyroidism and ophthalmopathy. The CDR3 regions of TCR beta were amplified from RNA transcripts. The TCR CDR3 first-round RT-PCR relied on the HTBI primer set. TCRdb ran MiXCR on the multiplex PCR reads and lists one entry per CDR3 protein. The sample includes around 700,000 distinct CDR3 sequences, 35% seen only once; the top ten take roughly 30%.

The receptor comes from a middle-aged woman with Graves' hyperthyroidism. The rearrangement links TRBV7-2 to TRBJ2-5, with D possibly called TRBD1 or TRBD2 (5 bases each). Sequenced: blood. The CDR3: CASTPGTVEETQYF. The CDR3 region has the DNA TGTGCCAGCACCCCCGGGACCGTCGAGGAGACCCAGTACTTC.